The rows below give T cell receptor beta chains drawn from one sample of a study of identifying expanded T cells in peripheral blood. Assay: immunoSEQ multiplex PCR; the TCRdb copy retains only in-frame clones and omits some. In the table there are about 90,000 clones, 85% of which are singletons. Sequencing input: blood. The receptors were sampled from a person between 18 and 70 years old in good health. Each CDR3 is given with its conserved first and last residue. Fields, in order: V gene, CDR3 protein.

V: TRBV19; CDR3: CASSIRGGNTEAFF
V: TRBV4-3; CDR3: CASSQARGDTQYF
V: TRBV7-2; CDR3: CASSPSRDSPLHF
V: TRBV27; CDR3: CASSLSGWSYEQYF
V: TRBV6-6; CDR3: CASRAQGSHYGYTF
V: TRBV12-2; CDR3: CASSLYGNEQFF
V: TRBV9; CDR3: CASSGGQGAHPNTEAFF
V: TRBV6-6; CDR3: CASRRGQGGTEAFF
V: TRBV5-5; CDR3: CASSLGIYGDSPLHF
V: TRBV19; CDR3: CASRQIGQSSYNSPLHF
V: TRBV5-4; CDR3: CASSFDTGKSNYGYTF
V: TRBV19; CDR3: CASSRRTNEQFF
V: TRBV30; CDR3: CAWSAGTFNQPQHF
V: TRBV5-4; CDR3: CASESQNTEAFF
V: TRBV6-5; CDR3: CASSYQKYYGYTF
V: TRBV15; CDR3: CATSGYTGELFF
V: TRBV30; CDR3: CAWSVGPNTEAFF
V: TRBV29-1; CDR3: CSVQGARGYTF
V: TRBV7-2; CDR3: CASSSDRAYGYTF
V: TRBV9; CDR3: CASSVTGTGGYNEQFF
V: TRBV2; CDR3: CALGRRNTEAFF
V: TRBV15; CDR3: CATRGPNYEQYF
V: TRBV4-1; CDR3: CASSQEGGGPGTQYF
V: TRBV13; CDR3: CASSLAPGHNTEAFF
V: TRBV7-9; CDR3: CASSLGRNYEQYF
V: TRBV6-5; CDR3: CASSYARNQPQHF
V: TRBV5-6; CDR3: CASSMGPGVGMNTEAFF
V: TRBV27; CDR3: CASSPTGNSYEQYF
V: TRBV14; CDR3: CASSRNTLNEQFF
V: TRBV6-5; CDR3: CASTEETGRTEAFF
V: TRBV19; CDR3: CASSNQGFTEAFF
V: TRBV29-1; CDR3: CSVEGGRGRWGQETQYF
V: TRBV15; CDR3: CATSRDGWGFSGNTIYF
V: TRBV7-2; CDR3: CASSLTRGNTEAFF
V: TRBV6-5; CDR3: CASTRKSDYGYTF
V: TRBV19; CDR3: CATVDYSGGPEAFF
V: TRBV2; CDR3: CASSEGAQGTEAFF
V: TRBV6-1; CDR3: CASQAGTAYNEQFF
V: TRBV5-5; CDR3: CASSLGGQINQPQHF
V: TRBV5-1; CDR3: CASSTVLGDTQYF
V: TRBV18; CDR3: CASSTYNRPIF